This T cell receptor beta chain comes out of a study of identical twins. This clonotype was picked up a small number of times. The CDR3 has 11 residues. Trimming stripped 7 bases from V and 2 bases from J, with 6 bases between. Germline V gene data show CDR1 as SGHTA and CDR2 as FQGNSA. Each donor was a healthy Caucasian. TCRdb passed the 5' RACE reads through MiXCR, listing each CDR3 protein once. The sample lists 700,000 or so distinct CDR3 sequences; 21% were seen once. These data were also reused for a study on T cells expressing NK-cell markers. That report adds: Several donors' CD3+CD56-NKG2C+ cells were dominated by the same clonotypes.

The sample was PBMCs. The TCR comes from a woman aged 18-30 years in good health. The chain employs TRBV7-2 and TRBJ2-7; D is unresolved. As DNA, the CDR3 is TGTGCCAGCACCACCGCCTACGAGCAGTACTTC. Translating it yields CASTTAYEQYF.